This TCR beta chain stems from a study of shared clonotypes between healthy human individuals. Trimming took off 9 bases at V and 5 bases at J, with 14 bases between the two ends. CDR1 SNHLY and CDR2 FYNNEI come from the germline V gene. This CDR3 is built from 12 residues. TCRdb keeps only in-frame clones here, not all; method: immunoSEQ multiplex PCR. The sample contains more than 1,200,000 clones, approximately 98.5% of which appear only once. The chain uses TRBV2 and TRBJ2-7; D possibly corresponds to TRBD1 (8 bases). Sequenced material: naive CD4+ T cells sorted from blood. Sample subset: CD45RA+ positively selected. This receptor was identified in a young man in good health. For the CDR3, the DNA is TGTGCCAGGCGGACAGGGAGGGACGAGCAGTACTTC. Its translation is CARRTGRDEQYF. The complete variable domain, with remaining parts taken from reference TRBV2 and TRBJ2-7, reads EPEVTQTPSHQVTQMGQEVILRCVPISNHLYFYWYRQILGQKVEFLVSFYNNEISEKSEIFDDQFSVERPDGSNFTLKIRSTKLEDSAMYFCARRTGRDEQYFGPGTRLTVT.